One and the same sample provided the 11 T cell receptor beta chains below, sequenced in a study of metastatic and nonmetastatic thyroid tumors. Using MiXCR, TCRdb re-called clones from the PCR reads. Of about 20,000 clones in the sample, 16% were seen once. No treatment of any kind had been given to any patient before thyroid surgery. The sample consisted of tumor tissue. These receptors all stem from a female donor with papillary thyroid cancer or a benign thyroid nodule (not recorded which). Some clones in this sample may be carry-over from other donors' samples.

As concerns this clone: Its ends do not fully match the called genes, so a read error is possible. The chain is built from TRBV18 and TRBJ1-6; D unresolved. The CDR3 has 15 residues. Per germline, CDR1 KGHSH and CDR2 LQKENI. CDR3 nucleotide sequence: TGTTCCAGCTCACAGTCGGAGGTGTTGAATTCACCCCTCCACTTT. Its translation: CSSSQSEVLNSPLHF.

This clone was seen many times. The rearrangement links TRBV13 to TRBJ1-1; the match to TRBD1 covers 9 bases. CDR3 length equals 16 residues. V dropped 3 bases and J dropped 5; count of bases not matched to a gene: 10. The germline V gene encodes CDR1 PRHDT and CDR2 FYEKMQ (reference sequence). The CDR3 protein is CASSFGTGYGGTEAFF. For the CDR3, the DNA is TGTGCCAGCAGCTTCGGGACAGGGTATGGTGGAACTGAAGCTTTCTTT.

This clone occurred many times. The chain combines TRBV7-2 with TRBJ2-3; D uncertain. Germline lookup yields CDR1 SGHTA and CDR2 FQGNSA. V was trimmed by 2 bases and J by 0 bases, leaving 6 bases between them. The CDR3 loop spans 14 amino acids. CDR3 in DNA: TGTGCCAGCAGCTTACAAGCAAGCACAGATACGCAGTATTTT. The encoded protein is CASSLQASTDTQYF. Supplemented by reference TRBV7-2 and TRBJ2-3, the full variable domain reads GAGVSQSPSNKVTEKGKDVELRCDPISGHTALYWYRQSLGQGLEFLIYFQGNSAPDKSGLPSDRFSAERTGGSVSTLTIQRTQQEDSAVYLCASSLQASTDTQYFGPGTRLTVL.

In the case of this clone: A much larger clone lies a single base off, so this may be a read error. CDR3 in DNA: TGTGCCAGCAGTCGATCCCCCTGGACAGGGGGTTGCGGGGAGCTGTTTTTC. It yields the protein CASSRSPWTGGCGELFF. The chain couples TRBV28 to TRBJ2-2; TRBD1 aligns across 10 bases. The germline V gene has CDR1 MDHEN and CDR2 SYDVKM. The CDR3 totals 17 residues.

In its sample, this clone was seen many times. This rearrangement joins TRBV4-2 to TRBJ2-5; 9 positions agree with TRBD1. V was clipped by 4 bases and J by 2 bases; unmatched bases: 2. Germline V gene data show CDR1 as LGHNA and CDR2 as YNFKEQ. The CDR3 has 14 amino acids. CDR3 sequence reads: CASSRTGEQETQYF. The CDR3 DNA reads as TGTGCCAGCAGCCGGACAGGGGAGCAAGAGACCCAGTACTTC.

This chain uses TRBV10-2 with TRBJ2-3; the match to TRBD2 covers 11 bases. After removal of 5 bases from V and 0 bases from J, the junction contained 7 bases not matched to a gene. This CDR3 region has 17 residues. Germline loops: CDR1 WSHSY, CDR2 SAAADI. The CDR3 spells CASSSARLAGSTDTQYF. CDR3 nucleotide sequence: TGCGCCAGCAGTTCCGCAAGACTAGCGGGAAGCACAGATACGCAGTATTTT.

This clone came up many times. An end of the junction does not agree with germline; a read error may underlie this. Here the CDR3 DNA reads TGCCGTACAGGTTTTCGAAACACTGAAGCTTTCTTT. Protein sequence: CRTGFRNTEAFF. The rearrangement joins TRBV6-1 to TRBJ1-1, with D perhaps matching TRBD1 (5 bases). The CDR3 consists of 12 residues. In germline, CDR1 is MNHNS, CDR2 SASEGT.

This clone was found many times. The rearrangement links TRBV18 to TRBJ1-5; 8 positions match TRBD1. This CDR3 is built from 16 residues. J gave up 4 bases and V 4 bases, and 9 bases lay outside the gene matches. The germline V gene has CDR1 KGHSH and CDR2 LQKENI. CDR3 protein: CASSLSQGQANQPQHF. The CDR3 nucleotides are TGTGCCAGCTCACTCAGCCAGGGACAGGCTAATCAGCCCCAGCATTTT.

The table lists this clone with many counts. CDR3 in amino acids: CASSSPGQDYNEQFF. The CDR3 region has the DNA TGTGCCAGCAGTTCACCGGGACAGGACTACAATGAGCAGTTCTTC. V usage is TRBV6-1 and J usage is TRBJ2-1; 8 bases fit TRBD1. The CDR3 extends over 15 amino acids. CDR1 is MNHNS, CDR2 SASEGT, per germline. Trimming took 5 bases from V and 3 from J; bases not matched to a gene: 6.

This clone was counted between two and nine times. This chain's CDR3 is CATSIVGAGDQYF. The CDR3 DNA sequence: TGTGCCACCAGCATAGTGGGTGCGGGAGATCAGTACTTC. This rearrangement joins TRBV15 to TRBJ2-7; 7 bases fit TRBD2. With 4 bases clipped from V and 10 bases from J, the junction kept 10 bases outside the gene matches. The length of the CDR3 is 13 residues. Germline V gives CDR1 LNHNV, CDR2 YYDKDF (reference sequence).

This clone came up many times. V is TRBV7-2 and J is TRBJ2-1, with 15 bases identical to TRBD2. The CDR3 runs 15 residues. The germline V gene has CDR1 SGHTA and CDR2 FQGNSA. With V trimmed by 5 bases and J by 12 bases, 8 bases remained unmatched. The CDR3 region is CASSNGLAGGRVQFF. The DNA of the CDR3 is TGTGCCAGCAGCAATGGACTAGCGGGGGGGCGAGTGCAGTTCTTC.